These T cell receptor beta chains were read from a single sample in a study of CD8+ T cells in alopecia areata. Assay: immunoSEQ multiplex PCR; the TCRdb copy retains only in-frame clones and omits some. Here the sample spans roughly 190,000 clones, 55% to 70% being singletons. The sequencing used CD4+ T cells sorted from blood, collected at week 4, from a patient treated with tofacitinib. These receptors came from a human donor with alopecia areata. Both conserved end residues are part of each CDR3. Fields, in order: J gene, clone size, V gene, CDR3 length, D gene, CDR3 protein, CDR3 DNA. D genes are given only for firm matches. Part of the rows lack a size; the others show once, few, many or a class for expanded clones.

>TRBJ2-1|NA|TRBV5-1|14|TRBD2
CASSGGDSYNEQFF
TGCGCCAGCAGCGGGGGGGACTCCTACAATGAGCAGTTCTTC
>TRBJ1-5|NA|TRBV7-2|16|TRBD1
CASGRTGSFGNQPQHF
TGTGCCAGCGGAAGGACAGGTTCCTTTGGGAATCAGCCCCAGCATTTT
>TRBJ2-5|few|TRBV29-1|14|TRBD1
CSVNPGQGKETQYF
TGCAGCGTTAACCCGGGACAGGGCAAAGAGACCCAGTACTTC
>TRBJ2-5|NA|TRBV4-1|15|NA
CASSQRRSGEETQYF
TGCGCCAGCAGCCAAAGGAGATCAGGGGAGGAGACCCAGTACTTC
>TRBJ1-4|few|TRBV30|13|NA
CAWSVRDDEKLFF
TGTGCCTGGAGTGTACGAGACGACGAAAAACTGTTTTTT
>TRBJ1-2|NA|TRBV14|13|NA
CASSQAADYGYTF
TGTGCCAGCAGCCAAGCCGCCGACTATGGCTACACCTTC
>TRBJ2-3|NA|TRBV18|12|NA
CASSLSTDTQYF
TGTGCCAGCTCACTTAGCACAGATACGCAGTATTTT
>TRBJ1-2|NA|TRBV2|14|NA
CASRRAGSRDGYTF
TGTGCCAGCAGGCGCGCAGGGTCTCGGGATGGCTACACCTTC
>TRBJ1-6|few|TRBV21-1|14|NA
CASRKTGYDSPLHF
TGTGCCAGCAGAAAGACAGGGTACGATTCACCCCTCCACTTT
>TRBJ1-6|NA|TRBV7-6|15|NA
CASSSGQSNNSPLHF
TGTGCCAGCAGCTCCGGACAGAGTAATAATTCACCCCTCCACTTT
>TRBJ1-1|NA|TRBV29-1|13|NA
CSVEVGGDTEAFF
TGCAGCGTTGAAGTGGGTGGGGACACTGAAGCTTTCTTT
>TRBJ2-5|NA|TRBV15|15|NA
CATSRDRGMEETQYF
TGTGCCACCAGCAGAGATCGGGGGATGGAAGAGACCCAGTACTTC
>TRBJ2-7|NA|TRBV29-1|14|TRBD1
CSVRRGQAPHEQYF
TGCAGCGTTAGAAGGGGACAGGCCCCCCACGAGCAGTACTTC
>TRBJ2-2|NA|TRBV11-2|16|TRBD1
CASSFTTGGESGELFF
TGTGCCAGCAGCTTTACGACAGGGGGCGAGAGCGGGGAGCTGTTTTTT
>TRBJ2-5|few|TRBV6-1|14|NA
CASRKGGFGETQYF
TGTGCCAGCAGGAAGGGGGGGTTTGGGGAGACCCAGTACTTC
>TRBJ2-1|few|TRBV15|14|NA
CATSRPPGNNEQFF
TGTGCCACCAGCAGGCCCCCAGGGAACAATGAGCAGTTCTTC
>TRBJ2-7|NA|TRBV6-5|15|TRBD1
CASRRDRDPKGEQYF
TGTGCCAGCAGACGGGACAGGGATCCGAAGGGCGAGCAGTACTTC
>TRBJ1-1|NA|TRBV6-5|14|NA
CASSPVSWGTEAFF
TGTGCCAGCAGTCCCGTTTCTTGGGGGACTGAAGCTTTCTTT
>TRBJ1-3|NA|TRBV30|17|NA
CAWSVKGSRFSGNTIYF
TGTGCCTGGAGTGTAAAGGGGTCGAGGTTCTCTGGAAACACCATATATTTT
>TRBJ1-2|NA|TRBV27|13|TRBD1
CASRMGQGVGYTF
TGTGCCAGCAGAATGGGGCAGGGGGTTGGCTACACCTTC
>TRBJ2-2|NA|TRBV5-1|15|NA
CASSLPGANTGELFF
TGCGCCAGCAGCTTGCCGGGGGCGAACACCGGGGAGCTGTTTTTT
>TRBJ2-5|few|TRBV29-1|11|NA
CSVEEWETQYF
TGCAGCGTTGAAGAATGGGAGACCCAGTACTTC
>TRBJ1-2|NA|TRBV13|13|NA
CASSLGQTYGYTF
TGTGCCAGCAGCTTAGGACAGACTTATGGCTACACCTTC
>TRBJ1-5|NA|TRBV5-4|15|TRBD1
CASSETGDGNQPQHF
TGTGCCAGCAGCGAGACAGGGGATGGCAATCAGCCCCAGCATTTT
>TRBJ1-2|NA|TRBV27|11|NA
CASSRGTGYTF
TGTGCCAGCAGCAGGGGTACTGGCTACACCTTC
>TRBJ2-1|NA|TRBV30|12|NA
CAWSPRRDEQFF
TGTGCCTGGAGCCCACGACGGGATGAGCAGTTCTTC
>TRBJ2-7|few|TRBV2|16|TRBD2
CASSEALAGVGYEQYF
TGTGCCAGCAGTGAAGCGCTAGCGGGGGTCGGCTACGAGCAGTACTTC
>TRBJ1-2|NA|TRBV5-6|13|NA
CASSFTTNYGYTF
TGTGCCAGCAGCTTCACTACTAACTATGGCTACACCTTC
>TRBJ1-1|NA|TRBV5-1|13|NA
CASSLTADTEAFF
TGCGCCAGCAGCTTGACAGCGGACACTGAAGCTTTCTTT
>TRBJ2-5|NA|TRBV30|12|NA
CAWSGRAGTQYF
TGTGCCTGGAGTGGGAGAGCGGGCACCCAGTACTTC
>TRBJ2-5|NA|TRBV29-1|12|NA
CSGSRGQETQYF
TGCAGCGGTTCGAGGGGCCAAGAGACCCAGTACTTC
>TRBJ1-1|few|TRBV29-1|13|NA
CSVERQLNTEAFF
TGCAGCGTTGAAAGACAGCTGAACACTGAAGCTTTCTTT
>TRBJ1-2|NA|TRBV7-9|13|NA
CAIQPRDPYGYTF
TGTGCCATTCAACCGCGGGACCCCTATGGCTACACCTTC
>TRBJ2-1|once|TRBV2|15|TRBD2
CASSYLAGGDNEQFF
TGTGCCAGCAGTTACCTAGCGGGGGGGGACAATGAGCAGTTCTTC
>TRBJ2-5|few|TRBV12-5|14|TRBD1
CASGTRQGSETQYF
TGTGCTAGTGGTACACGACAGGGTTCGGAGACCCAGTACTTC
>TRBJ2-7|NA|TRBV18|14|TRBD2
CASSPTSGEDEQYF
TGTGCCAGCTCCCCAACAAGCGGGGAGGACGAGCAGTACTTC